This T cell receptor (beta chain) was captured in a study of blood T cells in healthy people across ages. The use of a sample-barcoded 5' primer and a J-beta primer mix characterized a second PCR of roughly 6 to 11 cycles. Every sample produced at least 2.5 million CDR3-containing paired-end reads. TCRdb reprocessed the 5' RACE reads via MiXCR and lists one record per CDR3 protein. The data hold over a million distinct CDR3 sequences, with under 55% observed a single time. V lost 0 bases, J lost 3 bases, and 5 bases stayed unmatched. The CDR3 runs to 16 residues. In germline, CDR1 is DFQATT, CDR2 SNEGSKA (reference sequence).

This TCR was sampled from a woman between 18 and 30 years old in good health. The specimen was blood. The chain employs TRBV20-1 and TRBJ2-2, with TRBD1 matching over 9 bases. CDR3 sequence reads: CSARDQRTGDTGELFF. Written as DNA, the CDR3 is TGCAGTGCTAGAGATCAAAGGACAGGGGACACCGGGGAGCTGTTTTTT.